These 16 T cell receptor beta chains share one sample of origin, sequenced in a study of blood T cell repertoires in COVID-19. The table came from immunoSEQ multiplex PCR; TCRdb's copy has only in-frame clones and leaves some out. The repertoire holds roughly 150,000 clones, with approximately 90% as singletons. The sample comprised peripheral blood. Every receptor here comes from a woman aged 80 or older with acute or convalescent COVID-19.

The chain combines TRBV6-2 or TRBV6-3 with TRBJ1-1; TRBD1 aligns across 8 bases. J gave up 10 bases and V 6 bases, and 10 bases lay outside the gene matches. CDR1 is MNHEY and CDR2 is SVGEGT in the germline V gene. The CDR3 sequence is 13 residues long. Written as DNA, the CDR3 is TGTGCCAGCAGCGGACAGGGTTGGGTCCGAGCTTTCTTT. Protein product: CASSGQGWVRAFF.

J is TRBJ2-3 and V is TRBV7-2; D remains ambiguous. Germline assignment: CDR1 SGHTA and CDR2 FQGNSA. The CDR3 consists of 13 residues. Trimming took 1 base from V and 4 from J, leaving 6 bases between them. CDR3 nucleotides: TGTGCCAGCAGCTTAGACTTGGCAGATACGCAGTATTTT. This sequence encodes CASSLDLADTQYF. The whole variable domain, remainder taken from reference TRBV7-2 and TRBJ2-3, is GAGVSQSPSNKVTEKGKDVELRCDPISGHTALYWYRQSLGQGLEFLIYFQGNSAPDKSGLPSDRFSAERTGGSVSTLTIQRTQQEDSAVYLCASSLDLADTQYFGPGTRLTVL.

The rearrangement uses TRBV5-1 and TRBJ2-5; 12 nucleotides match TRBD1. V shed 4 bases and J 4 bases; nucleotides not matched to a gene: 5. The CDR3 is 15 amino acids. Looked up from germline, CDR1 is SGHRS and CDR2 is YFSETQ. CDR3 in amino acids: CASSAGTGGLETQYF. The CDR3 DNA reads TGCGCCAGCAGCGCCGGGACAGGGGGCTTAGAGACCCAGTACTTC.

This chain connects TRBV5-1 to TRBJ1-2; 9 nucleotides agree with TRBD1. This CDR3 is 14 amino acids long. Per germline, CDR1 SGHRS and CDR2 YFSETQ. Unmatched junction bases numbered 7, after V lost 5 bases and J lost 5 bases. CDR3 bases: TGCGCCAGCAGAACGGGACAGGGCGCATATGGCTACACCTTC. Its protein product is CASRTGQGAYGYTF.

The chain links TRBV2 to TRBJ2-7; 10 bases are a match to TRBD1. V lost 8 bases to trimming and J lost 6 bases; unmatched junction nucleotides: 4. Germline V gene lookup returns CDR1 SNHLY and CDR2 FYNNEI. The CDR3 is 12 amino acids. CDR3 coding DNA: TGTGCCAGCGGGACAGGGGTCGGCGAGCAGTACTTC. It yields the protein CASGTGVGEQYF.

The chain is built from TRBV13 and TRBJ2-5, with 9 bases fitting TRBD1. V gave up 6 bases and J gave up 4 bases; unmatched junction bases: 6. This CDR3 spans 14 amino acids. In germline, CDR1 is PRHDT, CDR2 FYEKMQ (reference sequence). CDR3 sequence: CASSPRTGAETQYF. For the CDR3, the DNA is TGTGCCAGCAGTCCCAGGACAGGGGCAGAGACCCAGTACTTC.

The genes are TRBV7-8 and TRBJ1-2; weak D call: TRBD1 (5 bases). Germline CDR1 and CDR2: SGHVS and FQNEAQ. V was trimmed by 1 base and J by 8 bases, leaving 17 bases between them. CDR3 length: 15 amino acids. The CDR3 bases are TGTGCCAGCAGCTTAGAATGGGGTGGGGCTCGAGGCTACACCTTC. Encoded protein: CASSLEWGGARGYTF.

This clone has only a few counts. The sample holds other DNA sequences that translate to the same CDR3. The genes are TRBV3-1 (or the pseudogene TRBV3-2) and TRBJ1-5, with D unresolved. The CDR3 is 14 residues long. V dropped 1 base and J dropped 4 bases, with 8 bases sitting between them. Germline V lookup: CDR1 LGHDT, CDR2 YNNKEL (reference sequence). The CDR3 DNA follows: TGTGCCAGCAGCCAAGCCAGCGGAAATCAGCCCCAGCATTTT. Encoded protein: CASSQASGNQPQHF.

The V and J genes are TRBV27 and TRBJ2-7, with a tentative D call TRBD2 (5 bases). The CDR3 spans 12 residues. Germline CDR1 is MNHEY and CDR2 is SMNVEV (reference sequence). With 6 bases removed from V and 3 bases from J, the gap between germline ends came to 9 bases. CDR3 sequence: CASSPGGYEQYF. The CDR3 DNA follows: TGTGCCAGCAGCCCTGGAGGCTACGAGCAGTACTTC.

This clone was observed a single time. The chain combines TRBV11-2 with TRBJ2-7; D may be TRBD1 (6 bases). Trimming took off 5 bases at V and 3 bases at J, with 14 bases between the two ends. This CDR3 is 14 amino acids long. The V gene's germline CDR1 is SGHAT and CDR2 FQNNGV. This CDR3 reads CASSPTGTSYEQYF. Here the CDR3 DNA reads TGTGCCAGCAGCCCGACCGGGACAAGCTACGAGCAGTACTTC.

The CDR3 DNA reads as TGTGCCAGTAGTATCCGACTAGCGGGGGGGCCCAGCGTTGAGCAGTTCTTC. It specifies CASSIRLAGGPSVEQFF. The chain combines TRBV19 with TRBJ2-1; TRBD2 matches 14 bases. The CDR3 has 17 amino acids. Per germline, CDR1 LNHDA and CDR2 SQIVND (reference sequence). After removal of 3 bases from V and 9 bases from J, the junction contained 10 bases not matched to a gene.

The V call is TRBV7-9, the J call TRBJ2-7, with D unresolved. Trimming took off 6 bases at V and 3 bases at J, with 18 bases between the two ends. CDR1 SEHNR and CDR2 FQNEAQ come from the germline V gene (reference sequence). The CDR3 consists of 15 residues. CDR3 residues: CASSKERGFGYEQYF. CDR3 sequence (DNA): TGTGCCAGCAGTAAGGAGCGTGGTTTCGGCTACGAGCAGTACTTC.

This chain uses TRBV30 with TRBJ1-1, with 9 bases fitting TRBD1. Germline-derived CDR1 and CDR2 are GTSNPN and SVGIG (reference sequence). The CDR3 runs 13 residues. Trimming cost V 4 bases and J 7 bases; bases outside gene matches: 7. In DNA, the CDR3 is TGTGCCTGGACCGAGGACAGGGGCTATGAAGCTTTCTTT. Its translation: CAWTEDRGYEAFF.

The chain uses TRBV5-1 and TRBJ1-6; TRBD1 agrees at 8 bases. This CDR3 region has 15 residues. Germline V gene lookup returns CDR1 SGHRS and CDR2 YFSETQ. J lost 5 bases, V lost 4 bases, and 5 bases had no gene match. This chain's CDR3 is CASSIPTGDNSPLHF. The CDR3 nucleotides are TGCGCCAGCAGCATCCCGACAGGGGATAATTCACCCCTCCACTTT. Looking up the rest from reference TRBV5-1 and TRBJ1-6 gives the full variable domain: KAGVTQTPRYLIKTRGQQVTLSCSPISGHRSVSWYQQTPGQGLQFLFEYFSETQRNKGNFPGRFSGRQFSNSRSEMNVSTLELGDSALYLCASSIPTGDNSPLHFGNGTRLTVT.

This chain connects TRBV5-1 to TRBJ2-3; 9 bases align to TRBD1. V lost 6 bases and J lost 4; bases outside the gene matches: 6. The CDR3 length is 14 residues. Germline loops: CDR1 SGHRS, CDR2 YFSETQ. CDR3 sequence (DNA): TGCGCCAGCAAGAGACAGGGGGATGCAGATACGCAGTATTTT. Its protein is CASKRQGDADTQYF.

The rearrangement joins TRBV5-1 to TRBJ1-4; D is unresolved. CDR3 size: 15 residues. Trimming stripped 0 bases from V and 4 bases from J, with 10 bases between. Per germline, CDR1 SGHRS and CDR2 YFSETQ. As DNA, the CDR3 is TGCGCCAGCAGCTTGGGGGCGGGTTTTAATGAAAAACTGTTTTTT. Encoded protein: CASSLGAGFNEKLFF.